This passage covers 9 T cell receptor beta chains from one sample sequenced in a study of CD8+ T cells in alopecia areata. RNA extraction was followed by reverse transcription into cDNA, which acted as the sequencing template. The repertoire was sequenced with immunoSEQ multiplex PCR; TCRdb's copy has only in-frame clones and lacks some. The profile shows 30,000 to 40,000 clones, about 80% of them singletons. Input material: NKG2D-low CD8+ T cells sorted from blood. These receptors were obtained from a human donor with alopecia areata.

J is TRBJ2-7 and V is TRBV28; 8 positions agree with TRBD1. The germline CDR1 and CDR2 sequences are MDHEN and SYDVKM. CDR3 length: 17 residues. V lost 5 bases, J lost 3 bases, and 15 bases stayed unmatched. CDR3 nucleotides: TGTGCCAGCAGTCTCCCCGCCCAGGGGGCTGGAGGCTACGAGCAGTACTTC. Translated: CASSLPAQGAGGYEQYF.

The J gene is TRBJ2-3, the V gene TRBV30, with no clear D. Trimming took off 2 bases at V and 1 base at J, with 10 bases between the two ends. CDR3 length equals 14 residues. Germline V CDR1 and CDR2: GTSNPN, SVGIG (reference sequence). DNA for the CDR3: TGTGCCTGGAGTTTAGGAGCTGGCACAGATACGCAGTATTTT. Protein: CAWSLGAGTDTQYF.

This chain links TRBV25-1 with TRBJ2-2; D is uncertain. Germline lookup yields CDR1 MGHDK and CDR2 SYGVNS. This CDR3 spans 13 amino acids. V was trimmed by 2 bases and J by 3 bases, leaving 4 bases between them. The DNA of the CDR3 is TGTGCCAGCAGTGAACAGGACACCGGGGAGCTGTTTTTT. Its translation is CASSEQDTGELFF.

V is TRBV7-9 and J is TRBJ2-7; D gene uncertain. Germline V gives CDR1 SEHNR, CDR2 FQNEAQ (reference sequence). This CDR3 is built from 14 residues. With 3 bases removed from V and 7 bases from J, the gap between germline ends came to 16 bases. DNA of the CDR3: TGTGCCAGCAGCTTGGGCCTTGCGCTGGAGGAGCAGTACTTC. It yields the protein CASSLGLALEEQYF.

CDR3 in DNA: TGTGCCAGCAGCTCTCGACGGTGGACCAGCACAGATACGCAGTATTTT. As protein: CASSSRRWTSTDTQYF. This chain joins TRBV5-6 and TRBJ2-3; D is undetermined. The CDR3 is 16 residues long. Germline values: CDR1 SGHDT, CDR2 YYEEEE. The V and J ends lost 3 bases and 0 bases respectively, with 14 bases between them.

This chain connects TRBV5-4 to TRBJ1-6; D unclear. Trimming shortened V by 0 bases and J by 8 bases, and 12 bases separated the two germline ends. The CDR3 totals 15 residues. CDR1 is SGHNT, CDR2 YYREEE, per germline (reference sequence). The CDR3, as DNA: TGTGCCAGCAGCTTGGAGGCTCAGGATTATTCACCCCTCCACTTT. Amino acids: CASSLEAQDYSPLHF.

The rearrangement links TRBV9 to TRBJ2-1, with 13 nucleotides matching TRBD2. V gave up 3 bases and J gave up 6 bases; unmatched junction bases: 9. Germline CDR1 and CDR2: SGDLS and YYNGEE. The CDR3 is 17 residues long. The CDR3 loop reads CASSGSLAGGPSNEQFF. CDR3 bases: TGTGCCAGCAGCGGGTCACTAGCGGGGGGGCCTTCCAATGAGCAGTTCTTC.

CDR3 sequence: CASSFSGELFF. CDR3 coding DNA: TGTGCCAGCAGCTTTTCCGGGGAGCTGTTTTTT. V is TRBV5-4 and J is TRBJ2-2; no clear D. The CDR3 runs 11 residues. Per germline, CDR1 SGHNT and CDR2 YYREEE (reference sequence). Trimming cost V 2 bases and J 6 bases, with 2 bases left between them.

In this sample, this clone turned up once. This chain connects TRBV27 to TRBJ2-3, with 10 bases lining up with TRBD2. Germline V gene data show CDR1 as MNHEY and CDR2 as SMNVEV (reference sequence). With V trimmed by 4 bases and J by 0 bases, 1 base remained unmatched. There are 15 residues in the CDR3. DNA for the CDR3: TGTGCCAGCAGTTGGACTAGCGGAAGCACAGATACGCAGTATTTT. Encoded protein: CASSWTSGSTDTQYF.